This T cell receptor (beta chain) stems from a study of T cell repertoires in cytomegalovirus infection. Looking at the study overall: It can be stated that public TCR beta signatures indicated CMV infection as well as a matching HLA type.

This clonotype was counted only a few times. In TCRdb, the reads were re-called with MiXCR into one record per CDR3 protein. The data show nearly 550,000 distinct CDR3 sequences, with about 15% seen just once and 20% to 30% held by the top ten. The trim removed 2 bases at V and 2 bases at J, leaving 14 bases unmatched. CDR3 length equals 19 residues. Germline values: CDR1 SGHRS, CDR2 YFSETQ. The chain couples TRBV5-1 to TRBJ2-2, with 8 bases that match TRBD1. Sequenced input: CD8+ T cells from PBMCs. The clonotype was recovered from a human donor in good health (CMV status not recorded). Some clones in this sample may be carry-over from other donors' samples. The CDR3 sequence: CASSFRRPGQGPNTGELFF. In DNA, the CDR3 is TGCGCCAGCAGCTTCCGCCGGCCCGGACAGGGCCCTAACACCGGGGAGCTGTTTTTT.